This T cell receptor beta chain was captured by sequencing in a study of cytomegalovirus exposure and HLA in healthy donors. Study-level points and caveats: The later analysis indicated that the majority of CMV-associated TCR beta chains appeared HLA-restricted. Rates of TCR association differed by HLA locus in a later analysis, with DRB1 highest and HLA-C lowest.

Nominally healthy donors were sampled, though unrecorded immune exposures were likely. PCR primers comprised 60 Vbeta and 13 Jbeta primers. Sequencing used immunoSEQ multiplex PCR; TCRdb keeps in-frame clones, though not all of them. This sample has some 90,000 clones, with about four fifths found just once. This clone has only a few counts. Its antigen is still unknown. Sequenced: PBMCs. The TCR sequence derives from a man in his fifties or sixties in good health and CMV-seropositive.

CDR3 residues: CASSSRSPYNSPLHF. DNA of the CDR3: TGTGCCAGCAGCTCCCGGAGCCCCTATAATTCACCCCTCCACTTT. The chain has TRBV14 and TRBJ1-6; no clear D gene. The CDR3 has 15 amino acids. Trimming cost V 5 bases and J 2 bases, with 10 bases left between them. CDR1 is SGHDN, CDR2 FVKESK, per germline.